This T cell receptor beta chain was documented in a study of T cell responses to AZD1222 COVID-19 vaccine. Some clones are missing from TCRdb's copy, which holds only in-frame ones; the method was immunoSEQ multiplex PCR. The table lists roughly 120,000 clones, about 91% of them singletons, with under 6.5% in the top ten. This clone was counted a few times. The CDR3 has 15 residues. V was clipped by 4 bases and J by 7 bases; unmatched bases: 7. CDR1 is LGHNA, CDR2 YSLEER, per germline. V is TRBV4-3 and J is TRBJ1-6, with 7 nucleotides matching TRBD1. This receptor was taken from an adult in good health. The sample was peripheral blood, taken on day 0 of AZD1222 vaccination. The CDR3 region has the DNA TGCGCCAGCAGCCGGGACCACAGGGGAAATTCACCCCTCCACTTT. As protein: CASSRDHRGNSPLHF.